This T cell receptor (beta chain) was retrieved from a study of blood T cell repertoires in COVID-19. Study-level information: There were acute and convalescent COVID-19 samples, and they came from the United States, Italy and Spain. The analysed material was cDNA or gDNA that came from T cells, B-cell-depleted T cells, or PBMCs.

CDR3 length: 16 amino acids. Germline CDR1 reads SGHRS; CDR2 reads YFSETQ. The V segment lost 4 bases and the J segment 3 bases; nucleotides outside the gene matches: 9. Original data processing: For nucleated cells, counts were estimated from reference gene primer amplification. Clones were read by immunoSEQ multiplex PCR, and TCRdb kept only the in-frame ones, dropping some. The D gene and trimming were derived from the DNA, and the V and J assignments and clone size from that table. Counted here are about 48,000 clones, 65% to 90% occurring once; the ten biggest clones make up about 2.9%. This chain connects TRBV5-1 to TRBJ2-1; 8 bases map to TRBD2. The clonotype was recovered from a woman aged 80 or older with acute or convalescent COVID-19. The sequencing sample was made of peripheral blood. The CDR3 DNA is TGCGCCAGCAGCACAGACGGGGGGGCCTACTACAATGAGCAGTTCTTC. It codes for CASSTDGGAYYNEQFF.